These 27 T cell receptor beta chains originate from one sample sequenced in a study of CD8 T cells in Susac syndrome. Random hexamers were used to reverse transcribe 0.5 to 1 ug of RNA. TCRdb re-derived calls from the immunoSEQ multiplex PCR reads in MiXCR, one entry per CDR3 protein. In the table there are around 300,000 distinct CDR3 sequences, around 92% of which are singletons. Material for sequencing was CD4+ T cells from PBMCs. These TCRs come from a human donor with multiple sclerosis.

The chain carries TRBV27 and TRBJ2-4; 9 bases match TRBD1. The ends lost 7 bases at V and 1 base at J; junction bases unmatched: 8. This CDR3 spans 16 amino acids. Germline V gives CDR1 MNHEY, CDR2 SMNVEV (reference sequence). The CDR3 region is CASKQQGAVAKNIQYF. The CDR3 DNA follows: TGTGCCAGCAAACAACAGGGGGCGGTGGCCAAAAACATTCAGTACTTC.

This clonotype appeared a few times. CDR3 in amino acids: CASRQVGTGELFF. The DNA of the CDR3 is TGTGCCAGCAGACAAGTCGGCACCGGGGAGCTGTTTTTT. The V gene is TRBV7-3, the J gene TRBJ2-2; no firm D call. The germline V gene encodes CDR1 SGHTA and CDR2 FQGTGA. The CDR3 is 13 amino acids. Trimming removed 6 bases at V and 4 bases at J, with 9 bases between.

This chain connects TRBV5-1 to TRBJ2-7, with 9 bases that match TRBD1. Germline V gives CDR1 SGHRS, CDR2 YFSETQ. The V gene end was trimmed by 0 bases and the J gene end by 5 bases; junction bases not matched to a gene: 9. This CDR3 has 16 residues. The CDR3: CASSLGNRGHRDEQYF. The CDR3 region has the DNA TGCGCCAGCAGCTTGGGTAACAGGGGGCATCGGGACGAGCAGTACTTC. Looking up the rest from reference TRBV5-1 and TRBJ2-7 gives the full variable domain: KAGVTQTPRYLIKTRGQQVTLSCSPISGHRSVSWYQQTPGQGLQFLFEYFSETQRNKGNFPGRFSGRQFSNSRSEMNVSTLELGDSALYLCASSLGNRGHRDEQYFGPGTRLTVT.

The V and J genes are TRBV12-3 or TRBV12-4 and TRBJ2-7; perhaps TRBD2 as D (6 bases). The V end lost 3 bases, the J end lost 3 bases, and 12 bases lay between the germline ends. CDR3 size: 14 residues. The CDR3 nucleotides read TGTGCCAGCAGTTTGCGGGGACGCCTCTACGAGCAGTACTTC. Translation gives CASSLRGRLYEQYF.

The chain uses TRBV12-3 or TRBV12-4 and TRBJ2-2; weak D call: TRBD1 (6 bases). The CDR3 has 13 amino acids. V was trimmed by 6 bases and J by 6 bases, leaving 11 bases between them. The CDR3 spells CASSWTVAGELFF. Written as DNA, the CDR3 is TGTGCCAGCAGCTGGACAGTGGCCGGGGAGCTGTTTTTT.

The chain combines TRBV5-4 with TRBJ2-4; 10 bases agree with TRBD1. V trimming: 4 bases; J trimming: 1 base; junction bases outside the gene matches: 5. The CDR3 covers 16 residues. The germline gives CDR1 SGHNT, CDR2 YYREEE (reference sequence). CDR3 loop: CASSKGDRGAKNIQYF. The CDR3 DNA reads TGTGCCAGCAGCAAAGGGGACAGGGGTGCCAAAAACATTCAGTACTTC.

This clonotype appeared once. The chain couples TRBV7-9 to TRBJ2-1; D gene uncertain. Germline CDR1 SEHNR, CDR2 FQNEAQ (reference sequence). V lost 2 bases and J lost 0, with 11 bases in between. This CDR3 has 16 amino acids. Written as DNA, the CDR3 is TGTGCCAGCAGCTTAACGGCGGCCAGCTCCTACAATGAGCAGTTCTTC. It codes for CASSLTAASSYNEQFF.

The rearrangement links TRBV14 to TRBJ2-1; 10 bases agree with TRBD2. The CDR3 has 15 amino acids. V lost 1 base, J lost 9 bases, and 6 bases stayed unmatched. Germline V gene sequence: CDR1 SGHDN, CDR2 FVKESK. CDR3 amino acids: CASSQALAGGSEQFF. CDR3 in DNA: TGTGCCAGCAGCCAAGCGTTAGCGGGAGGATCTGAGCAGTTCTTC.

The chain is built from TRBV30 and TRBJ1-2, with a tentative D call TRBD1 (5 bases). Trimming took off 6 bases at V and 7 bases at J, with 18 bases between the two ends. This CDR3 region has 13 residues. From germline, CDR1 is GTSNPN and CDR2 SVGIG (reference sequence). The CDR3 region has the DNA TGTGCCTGCCCAACCCTGAGGCAGGGTGGCTACACCTTC. Residues: CACPTLRQGGYTF.

V is TRBV18 and J is TRBJ1-1; D possibly corresponds to TRBD1 (6 bases). There are 16 residues in the CDR3. V was pared by 5 bases and J by 5 bases, with 21 bases between. Germline values: CDR1 KGHSH, CDR2 LQKENI. The CDR3 reads CASSDTLSRGATEAFF. CDR3 DNA sequence: TGTGCCAGCTCAGACACCCTGTCCAGGGGCGCAACTGAAGCTTTCTTT.

Here the CDR3 reads CASRPDRAGANVLTF. CDR3 in DNA: TGTGCCAGCAGACCCGACAGGGCTGGGGCCAACGTCCTGACTTTC. V is TRBV2 and J is TRBJ2-6; TRBD1 aligns across 7 bases. The J segment lost 2 bases and the V segment lost 6 bases, leaving 4 bases of the junction unmatched. The CDR3 sequence is 15 residues long. Germline loops: CDR1 SNHLY, CDR2 FYNNEI. The entire variable domain, with the rest obtained from reference TRBV2 and TRBJ2-6, is as follows: EPEVTQTPSHQVTQMGQEVILRCVPISNHLYFYWYRQILGQKVEFLVSFYNNEISEKSEIFDDQFSVERPDGSNFTLKIRSTKLEDSAMYFCASRPDRAGANVLTFGAGSRLTVL.

The chain uses TRBV9 and TRBJ1-2, with 7 nucleotides matching TRBD1. From germline, CDR1 is SGDLS and CDR2 YYNGEE. V lost 0 bases, J lost 4 bases, and 9 bases stayed unmatched. This CDR3 has 16 residues. The CDR3 DNA reads as TGTGCCAGCAGCGTAGAGGGGGCAGGGGGGGGCTATGGCTACACCTTC. This encodes CASSVEGAGGGYGYTF.

The chain couples TRBV7-2 to TRBJ2-5, with D unclear. V lost 0 bases and J lost 6, with 5 bases in between. This CDR3 is 12 amino acids long. Germline V gene data show CDR1 as SGHTA and CDR2 as FQGNSA. The CDR3 DNA follows: TGTGCCAGCAGCTTAGCGGAAAAGACCCAGTACTTC. It is translated as CASSLAEKTQYF. The full variable domain, with the rest looked up from reference TRBV7-2 and TRBJ2-5, is GAGVSQSPSNKVTEKGKDVELRCDPISGHTALYWYRQSLGQGLEFLIYFQGNSAPDKSGLPSDRFSAERTGGSVSTLTIQRTQQEDSAVYLCASSLAEKTQYFGPGTRLLVL.

The chain recombines TRBV11-2 with TRBJ2-2; no firm D call. The CDR3 consists of 12 residues. V lost 3 bases and J lost 9, with 8 bases in between. Germline V gene lookup returns CDR1 SGHAT and CDR2 FQNNGV. In DNA form, the CDR3 reads TGTGCCAGCAGCTTCCTGTCGAGGGAGCTGTTTTTT. Its protein product is CASSFLSRELFF.

Notes on this clonotype: The junction and the germline gene differ at one end; a read error may be behind it. J is TRBJ2-3 and V is TRBV5-1; D is undetermined. The CDR3 is made up of 12 amino acids. Germline V gene sequence: CDR1 SGHRS, CDR2 YFSETQ. CDR3 DNA sequence: TGTGCCAGCAGCTTAGCAGGCGATACGCAGTATTTT. The encoded protein is CASSLAGDTQYF.

The gene calls are TRBV9 and TRBJ2-1; 11 bases agree with TRBD2. In germline, CDR1 is SGDLS, CDR2 YYNGEE. With 0 bases clipped from V and 2 bases from J, the junction kept 1 base outside the gene matches. The CDR3 covers 16 residues. The CDR3 region is CASSVGSGGAYNEQFF. CDR3 sequence (DNA): TGTGCCAGCAGCGTAGGTAGCGGGGGGGCCTACAATGAGCAGTTCTTC.

J is TRBJ2-1 and V is TRBV27; 8 nucleotides agree with TRBD2. This CDR3 has 14 residues. The germline CDR1 and CDR2 sequences are MNHEY and SMNVEV (reference sequence). V trimming: 5 bases; J trimming: 8 bases; junction bases outside the gene matches: 8. The CDR3 region has the DNA TGTGCCAGCAGTCATGGCGGGAGGTTCGATGAGCAGTTCTTC. Its translation: CASSHGGRFDEQFF.

The genes are TRBV6-5 and TRBJ2-7; 8 nucleotides match TRBD1. J was trimmed by 2 bases and V by 6 bases; bases with no gene match: 6. Germline assignment: CDR1 MNHEY and CDR2 SVGAGI. CDR3 length: 14 residues. The CDR3 region is CASRRTGTTYEQYF. CDR3 in DNA: TGTGCCAGCAGAAGGACAGGGACGACCTACGAGCAGTACTTC.

The chain combines TRBV7-9 with TRBJ2-4; TRBD1 agrees at 8 bases. The CDR3 is made up of 14 amino acids. Germline V CDR1 and CDR2: SEHNR, FQNEAQ (reference sequence). With V trimmed by 4 bases and J by 7 bases, 6 bases remained unmatched. CDR3 sequence reads: CASSSDRGRNIQYF. Written as DNA, the CDR3 is TGTGCCAGCAGCTCTGACAGGGGTCGCAACATTCAGTACTTC.

The chain carries TRBV6-5 and TRBJ2-3; the match to TRBD2 covers 11 bases. The CDR3 contains 14 residues. CDR1 and CDR2 (germline): MNHEY, SVGAGI. Trimming took 6 bases from V and 2 from J; bases not matched to a gene: 1. CDR3 loop: CASRLAGATDTQYF. The CDR3 coding sequence is TGTGCCAGCAGACTAGCGGGGGCCACAGATACGCAGTATTTT.

V gene TRBV12-3 or TRBV12-4 combines with J gene TRBJ2-3, with 7 bases fitting TRBD2. The CDR3 contains 15 residues. V lost 6 bases and J lost 3; bases outside the gene matches: 9. CDR3 in DNA: TGTGCCAGCAGCCCAAGGCGGGGGAGAACAGATACGCAGTATTTT. Its translation: CASSPRRGRTDTQYF.

The V and J genes are TRBV6-5 and TRBJ1-3; weak D call: TRBD1 (6 bases). Deletions cut 5 bases from V and 5 bases from J, with 13 bases between. The CDR3 is 14 residues long. The germline gives CDR1 MNHEY, CDR2 SVGAGI. The CDR3 loop is CASSDGTYRNTIYF. The CDR3 coding sequence is TGTGCCAGCAGTGACGGGACATACCGAAACACCATATATTTT.

This sequence joins TRBV20-1 and TRBJ2-3; no reliable D call. Trimming stripped 5 bases from V and 3 bases from J, with 12 bases between. Germline CDR1 and CDR2: DFQATT and SNEGSKA (reference sequence). The CDR3 runs 13 residues. CDR3 nucleotides: TGCAGTGCTTCCGACCCGATAACAGATACGCAGTATTTT. Its protein is CSASDPITDTQYF.

This sequence joins TRBV7-9 and TRBJ1-1; no clear D. The V gene's germline CDR1 is SEHNR and CDR2 FQNEAQ (reference sequence). The CDR3 spans 14 residues. V was pared by 4 bases and J by 5 bases, with 14 bases between. The CDR3 DNA follows: TGTGCCAGCAGCTACGAGATCCCGACGACTGAAGCTTTCTTT. It codes for CASSYEIPTTEAFF.

The chain recombines TRBV4-3 with TRBJ1-2; D uncertain. CDR1 and CDR2 from the germline V gene are LGHNA and YSLEER. The length of the CDR3 is 16 residues. V lost 0 bases and J 0 bases, leaving 11 bases between the germline ends. Written as DNA, the CDR3 is TGCGCCAGCAGCCAAGATGGTTTTGGGGCTAACTATGGCTACACCTTC. This translates into CASSQDGFGANYGYTF.

The chain is built from TRBV6-2 or TRBV6-3 and TRBJ2-1; 14 bases map to TRBD2. The CDR3 consists of 17 residues. Losses at the gene ends were 5 bases for V and 7 bases for J; bases not matched to a gene: 10. Looked up from germline, CDR1 is MNHEY and CDR2 is SVGEGT. The CDR3 here is CASSRPGTSGRWNEQFF. CDR3 sequence (DNA): TGTGCCAGCAGTAGACCAGGGACTAGCGGGAGATGGAATGAGCAGTTCTTC.

The chain uses TRBV7-9 and TRBJ2-7; D might be TRBD2 (5 bases). In germline, CDR1 is SEHNR, CDR2 FQNEAQ (reference sequence). The CDR3 spans 13 residues. The V gene lost 5 bases and the J gene lost 3 bases, with 11 bases spanning the gap. The CDR3 loop reads CASSPLGDYEQYF. For the CDR3, the DNA is TGTGCCAGCAGCCCCCTCGGGGACTACGAGCAGTACTTC.